This entry lists 4 T cell receptor beta chains sequenced from one sample in a study of regulatory T cells in long-lasting Graves disease. Arm-PCR of CDR3 regions and iRepertoire HTBI primers were used to build TCR beta libraries. TCRdb recomputed calls from the multiplex PCR reads with MiXCR, one row per CDR3 protein. The sample consists of about 540,000 distinct CDR3 sequences, about 13% of them appearing once. Indicated time point: newly diagnosed GD, antithyroid drugs for less than 3 months. PBMC-extracted RNA yielded the TCR library. This sample also appeared in a second study, on T cells in Graves' hyperthyroidism and ophthalmopathy.

The specimen comprised peripheral blood mononuclear cells (PBMCs), sampled at new diagnosis, from a patient treated with antithyroid drugs. Receptors were obtained from a young man with Graves disease.

This clonotype was recorded only once. The chain recombines TRBV5-1 with TRBJ1-6; D is unclear. Germline CDR1 SGHRS, CDR2 YFSETQ. This CDR3 has 15 amino acids. V was trimmed by 4 bases and J by 7 bases, leaving 15 bases between them. The CDR3 bases are TGCGCCAGCAGCACGGGAGCCAGGAAAAATTCACCCCTCCACTTT. This translates into CASSTGARKNSPLHF.

This clonotype was observed at least ten times. J is TRBJ2-7 and V is TRBV5-1; the D call may be TRBD1 or TRBD2 (5 bases each). Trimming removed 0 bases at V and 2 bases at J, with 12 bases between. This CDR3 contains 15 residues. CDR1 is SGHRS, CDR2 YFSETQ, per germline. The CDR3 DNA follows: TGCGCCAGCAGCTTGGACCTCGGGACCCCCTACGAGCAGTACTTC. This translates into CASSLDLGTPYEQYF.

On this clonotype itself: Possible read error: a much larger clone is one base away. The chain employs TRBV27 and TRBJ2-7; 10 bases are shared with TRBD2. The CDR3 is made up of 15 amino acids. V lost 5 bases to trimming and J lost 3 bases; unmatched junction nucleotides: 7. Germline CDR1 reads MNHEY; CDR2 reads SMNVEV (reference sequence). In DNA form, the CDR3 reads TGTGCCAGCAGTGAGTCGAGACTAGCGGGCTACGAGCAGTACTTC. It codes for CASSESRLAGYEQYF.

A word on this clonotype: It may be a read error: a sequence one base away is much more abundant. V gene TRBV6-4 combines with J gene TRBJ1-5, with a possible D match to TRBD1 (5 bases). CDR1 is MRHNA, CDR2 SNTAGT, per germline. V lost 5 bases, J lost 7 bases, and 15 bases lay in between. The length of the CDR3 is 14 residues. The CDR3 loop reads CASSYWGTGQPQHF. For the CDR3, the DNA is TGTGCCAGCAGTTACTGGGGCACTGGGCAGCCCCAGCATTTT.